This TCR beta chain was identified during a study of cytomegalovirus exposure and HLA in healthy donors. In the case of this clone: Antigen unknown.

Amplification used 60 Vbeta primers and 13 Jbeta primers. Data came from immunoSEQ multiplex PCR; TCRdb stores just in-frame clones and leaves some out. The sample includes fewer than 250,000 clones, about 83% seen only once; the top ten take 1.4%. CDR3 size: 15 residues. After removal of 5 bases from V and 7 bases from J, the junction contained 7 bases not matched to a gene. CDR1 SGHAT and CDR2 FQNNGV come from the germline V gene. Study observations and caveats: In a later analysis, TCR beta V- and J-gene trimming was associated with a missense DCLRE1C variant. Analysis performed later found around 15,000 TCR beta sequences associated with HLA alleles at 0.05 false discovery rate.

V usage is TRBV11-2 and J usage is TRBJ1-6; 8 nucleotides align to TRBD1. What was sequenced was PBMCs. This clonotype originated in a girl between 10 and 17 years old in good health and CMV-seronegative. CDR3 sequence reads: CASSPTGGTNSPLHF. CDR3 DNA: TGTGCCAGCAGCCCTACAGGGGGAACAAATTCACCCCTCCACTTT.